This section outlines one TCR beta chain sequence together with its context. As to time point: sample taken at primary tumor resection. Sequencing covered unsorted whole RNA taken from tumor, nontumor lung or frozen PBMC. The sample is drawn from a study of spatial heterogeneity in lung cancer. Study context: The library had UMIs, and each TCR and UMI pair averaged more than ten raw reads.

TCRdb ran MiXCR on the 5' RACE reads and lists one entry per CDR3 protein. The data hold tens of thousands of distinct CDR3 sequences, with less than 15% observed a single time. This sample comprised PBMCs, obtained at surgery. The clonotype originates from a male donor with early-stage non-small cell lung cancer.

CDR3 residues: CASSPRTSGATGELFF. The CDR3 DNA reads TGTGCCAGCTCACCGCGGACTAGCGGGGCCACCGGGGAGCTGTTTTTT. This chain connects TRBV18 to TRBJ2-2; TRBD2 matches at 12 bases. Germline V CDR1 and CDR2: KGHSH, LQKENI. V dropped 3 bases and J dropped 4; count of bases not matched to a gene: 3. The CDR3 extends over 16 amino acids.